This T cell receptor (beta chain) was retrieved from a study of regulatory T cells in long-lasting Graves disease. This CDR3 is built from 13 residues. Germline V gives CDR1 SGHVS, CDR2 FNYEAQ. V lost 5 bases and J lost 6, with 14 bases in between. The study's findings and limits: Peripheral blood, not thyroid tissue, was the sole material studied.

Many counts were recorded for this clonotype. Its antigen is not known. The time point was: persistent/refractory GD, antithyroid drugs over 5 years with positive TRAb. The TCR library used RNA extracted from PBMCs. Investigators prepared the TCR beta libraries by applying iRepertoire HTBI primers and Arm-PCR of CDR3 regions. TCRdb re-derived calls from the multiplex PCR reads in MiXCR, one entry per CDR3 protein. The sample lists over 350,000 distinct CDR3 sequences, around 21% seen once, with 20% to 25% in the top ten. This receptor was taken from a female donor with Graves disease. The sequencing used peripheral blood mononuclear cells (PBMCs), collected when the disease was refractory, from a patient treated with antithyroid drugs. The J gene is TRBJ2-7, the V gene TRBV7-6; D might be TRBD2 (5 bases). The CDR3 region has the DNA TGTGCCAGCAGCGCCGGACTCGCTCTCGAGCAGTACTTC. Encoded protein: CASSAGLALEQYF.